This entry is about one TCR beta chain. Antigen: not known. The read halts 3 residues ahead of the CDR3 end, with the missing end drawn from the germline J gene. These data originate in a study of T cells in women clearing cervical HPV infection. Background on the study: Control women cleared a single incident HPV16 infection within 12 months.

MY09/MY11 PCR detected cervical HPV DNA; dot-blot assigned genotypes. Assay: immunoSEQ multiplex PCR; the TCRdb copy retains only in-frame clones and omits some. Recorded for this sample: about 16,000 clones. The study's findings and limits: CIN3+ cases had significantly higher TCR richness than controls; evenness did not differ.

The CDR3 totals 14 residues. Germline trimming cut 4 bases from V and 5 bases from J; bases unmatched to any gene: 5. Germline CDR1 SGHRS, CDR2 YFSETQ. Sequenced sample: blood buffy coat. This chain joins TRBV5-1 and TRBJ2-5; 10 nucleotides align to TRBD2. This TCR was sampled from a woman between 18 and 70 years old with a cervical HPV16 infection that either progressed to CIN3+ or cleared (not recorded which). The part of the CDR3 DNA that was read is TGCGCCAGCAGCGCTAGCGGGGGAGGGGAGACC. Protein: CASSASGGGET. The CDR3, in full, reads CASSASGGGETQYF.